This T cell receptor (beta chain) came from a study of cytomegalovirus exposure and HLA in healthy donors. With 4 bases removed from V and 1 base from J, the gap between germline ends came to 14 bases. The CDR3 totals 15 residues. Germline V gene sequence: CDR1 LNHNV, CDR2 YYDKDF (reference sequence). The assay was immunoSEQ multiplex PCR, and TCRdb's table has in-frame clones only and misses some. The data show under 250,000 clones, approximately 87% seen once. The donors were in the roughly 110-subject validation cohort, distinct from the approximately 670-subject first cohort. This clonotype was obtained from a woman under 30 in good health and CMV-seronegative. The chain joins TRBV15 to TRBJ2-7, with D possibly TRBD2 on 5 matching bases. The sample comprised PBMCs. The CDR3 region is CATSNYPRGSYEQYF. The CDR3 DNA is TGTGCCACCAGCAACTACCCCCGGGGATCCTACGAGCAGTACTTC.